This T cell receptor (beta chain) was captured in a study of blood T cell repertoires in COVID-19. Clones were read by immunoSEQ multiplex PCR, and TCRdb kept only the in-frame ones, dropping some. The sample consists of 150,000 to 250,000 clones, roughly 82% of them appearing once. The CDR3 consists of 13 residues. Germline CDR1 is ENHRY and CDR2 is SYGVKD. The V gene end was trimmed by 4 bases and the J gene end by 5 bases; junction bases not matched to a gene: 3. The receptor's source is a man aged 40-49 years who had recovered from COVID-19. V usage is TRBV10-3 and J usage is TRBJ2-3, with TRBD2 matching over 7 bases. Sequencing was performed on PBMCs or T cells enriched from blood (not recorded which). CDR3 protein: CAISGGGIDTQYF. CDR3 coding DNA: TGTGCCATCAGTGGGGGGGGGATAGATACGCAGTATTTT.